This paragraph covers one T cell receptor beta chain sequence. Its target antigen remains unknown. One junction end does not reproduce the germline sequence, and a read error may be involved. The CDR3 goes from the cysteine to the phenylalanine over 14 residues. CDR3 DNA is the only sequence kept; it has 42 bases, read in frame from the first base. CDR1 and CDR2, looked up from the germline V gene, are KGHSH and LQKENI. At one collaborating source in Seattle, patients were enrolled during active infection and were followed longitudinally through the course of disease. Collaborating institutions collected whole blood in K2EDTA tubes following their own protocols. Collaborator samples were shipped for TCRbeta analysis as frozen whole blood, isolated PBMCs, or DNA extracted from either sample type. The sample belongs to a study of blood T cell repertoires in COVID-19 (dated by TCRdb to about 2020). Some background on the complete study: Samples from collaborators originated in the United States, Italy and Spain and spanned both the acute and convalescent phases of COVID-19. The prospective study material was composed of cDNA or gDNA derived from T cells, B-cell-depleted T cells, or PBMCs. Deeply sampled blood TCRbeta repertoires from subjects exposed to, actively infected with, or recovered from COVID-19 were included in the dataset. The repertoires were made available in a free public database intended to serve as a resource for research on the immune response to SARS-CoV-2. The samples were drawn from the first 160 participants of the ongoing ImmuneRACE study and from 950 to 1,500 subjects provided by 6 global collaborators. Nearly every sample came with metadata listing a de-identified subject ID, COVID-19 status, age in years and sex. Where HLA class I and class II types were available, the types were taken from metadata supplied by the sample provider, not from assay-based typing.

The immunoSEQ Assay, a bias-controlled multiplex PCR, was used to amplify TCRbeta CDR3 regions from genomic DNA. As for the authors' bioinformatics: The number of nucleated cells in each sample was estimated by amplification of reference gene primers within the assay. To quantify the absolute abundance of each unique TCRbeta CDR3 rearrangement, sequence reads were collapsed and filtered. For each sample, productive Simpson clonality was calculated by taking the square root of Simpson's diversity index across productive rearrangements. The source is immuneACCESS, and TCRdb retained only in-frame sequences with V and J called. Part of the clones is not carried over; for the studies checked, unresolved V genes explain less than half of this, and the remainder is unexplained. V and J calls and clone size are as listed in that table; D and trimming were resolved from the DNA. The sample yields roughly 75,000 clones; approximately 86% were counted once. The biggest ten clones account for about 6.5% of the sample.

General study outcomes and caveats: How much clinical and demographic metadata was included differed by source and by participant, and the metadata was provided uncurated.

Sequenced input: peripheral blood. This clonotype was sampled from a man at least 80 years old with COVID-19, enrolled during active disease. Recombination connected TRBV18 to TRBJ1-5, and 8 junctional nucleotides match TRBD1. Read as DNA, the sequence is TGTGCCAGCTCACAGGACAGGGCGAATCGGCCCCAGCATTTT. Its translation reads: CASSQDRANRPQHF.